The rows below give T cell receptor beta chains drawn from one sample of a study of blood T cell repertoires in COVID-19. Repertoires were generated with immunoSEQ multiplex PCR, while TCRdb's copy carries only in-frame clones and drops some. The sample lists roughly 230,000 clones, approximately 88% seen once, with 27% in the top ten. The sample was peripheral blood. The receptors come from a middle-aged man with acute or convalescent COVID-19. CDR3s include the opening cysteine and the closing phenylalanine or tryptophan. The order of the fields is J gene, clone size, D gene, V gene, CDR3 protein, CDR3 DNA. A D gene is named only where the DNA matches it firmly. The size of a clone is reported for some rows only, either as once, few or many, or as a class for expanded clones.

>TRBJ2-1|NA|NA|TRBV24-1
CATSSAGPSSYNEQFF
TGTGCCACCAGTAGTGCAGGGCCAAGCTCCTACAATGAGCAGTTCTTC
>TRBJ2-7|once|TRBD1|TRBV10-2
CASSDPGTGLTYEQYF
TGCGCCAGCAGTGATCCCGGGACAGGGTTAACCTACGAGCAGTACTTC
>TRBJ2-2|NA|TRBD2|TRBV5-4
CASSTGVAGNTGELFF
TGTGCCAGCAGCACCGGGGTAGCGGGAAACACCGGGGAGCTGTTTTTT
>TRBJ2-5|NA|NA|TRBV5-8
CASSFGQGGTRQETQYF
TGTGCCAGCAGCTTCGGACAGGGAGGGACCCGACAAGAGACCCAGTACTTC
>TRBJ1-2|once|TRBD1|TRBV9
CASSVDDRGSYGYTF
TGTGCCAGCAGCGTAGATGACAGGGGAAGCTATGGCTACACCTTC
>TRBJ2-3|NA|NA|TRBV9
CASNQRPTDTQYF
TGTGCCAGCAACCAGCGGCCCACAGATACGCAGTATTTT
>TRBJ2-1|NA|NA|TRBV2
CASQDFSSYNEQFF
TGTGCCAGCCAGGACTTTAGCTCCTACAATGAGCAGTTCTTC
>TRBJ1-2|once|NA|TRBV28
CASSLTGAYGYTF
TGTGCCAGCAGTCTGACAGGTGCATATGGCTACACCTTC
>TRBJ2-3|NA|NA|TRBV27
CASTPLGTRKAQYF
TGTGCCAGCACCCCTCTAGGGACAAGAAAAGCGCAGTATTTT
>TRBJ2-1|NA|TRBD2|TRBV11-3
CASSFRIRGGLAGPEEQFF
TGTGCCAGCAGCTTCCGAATACGAGGGGGACTAGCGGGGCCCGAAGAGCAGTTCTTC
>TRBJ2-7|once|TRBD2|TRBV5-1
CASSLGALAGGPDEQYF
TGCGCCAGCAGCTTGGGGGCTCTAGCGGGAGGGCCTGACGAGCAGTACTTC
>TRBJ2-5|NA|TRBD1|TRBV29-1
CSVGQGYGETQYF
TGCAGCGTGGGACAGGGGTATGGGGAGACCCAGTACTTC
>TRBJ2-1|NA|TRBD1|TRBV6-2/TRBV6-3
CASSYETGTGDDNEQFF
TGTGCCAGCAGTTATGAAACCGGGACAGGAGACGACAATGAGCAGTTCTTC
>TRBJ1-1|NA|TRBD1|TRBV6-5
CASRQGVNTEAFF
TGTGCCAGCAGGCAGGGGGTAAACACTGAAGCTTTCTTT
>TRBJ1-1|NA|NA|TRBV27
CASSPGLEVTEAFF
TGTGCCAGCAGTCCGGGACTGGAGGTCACTGAAGCTTTCTTT
>TRBJ1-2|once|TRBD1|TRBV5-4
CASSRTGGDGYTF
TGTGCCAGCAGCCGTACAGGGGGCGATGGCTACACCTTC
>TRBJ2-2|NA|TRBD1|TRBV12-5
CASGPAQGAVGELFF
TGTGCTAGTGGTCCCGCACAGGGGGCAGTCGGGGAGCTGTTTTTT
>TRBJ1-3|NA|NA|TRBV14
CASSHAGSRNTIYF
TGTGCCAGCAGCCATGCCGGGTCCCGGAACACCATATATTTT
>TRBJ2-7|NA|NA|TRBV6-5
CASGGGPSSYEQYF
TGTGCCAGCGGGGGCGGGCCTAGCTCCTACGAGCAGTACTTC
>TRBJ1-1|NA|NA|TRBV5-1
CASSLAGKETEAFF
TGCGCCAGCAGCTTGGCCGGAAAGGAGACTGAAGCTTTCTTT
>TRBJ2-5|NA|NA|TRBV28
CASSGGSVGTQYF
TGTGCCAGCAGTGGAGGGTCGGTGGGGACCCAGTACTTC
>TRBJ1-1|NA|TRBD1|TRBV6-6
CASSPTRDRGIEAFF
TGTGCCAGCAGCCCTACCCGCGACAGGGGTATTGAAGCTTTCTTT
>TRBJ2-1|NA|TRBD1|TRBV10-3
CAIRTRDRGYNEQFF
TGTGCCATCAGGACCCGGGACAGGGGCTACAATGAGCAGTTCTTC
>TRBJ2-5|NA|NA|TRBV28
CASSPVRALQQETQYF
TGTGCCAGCAGTCCCGTTAGAGCGCTGCAACAAGAGACCCAGTACTTC
>TRBJ2-5|NA|NA|TRBV5-1
CASSLGIQENQETQYF
TGCGCCAGCAGCTTGGGGATACAGGAGAACCAAGAGACCCAGTACTTC
>TRBJ2-7|NA|TRBD1|TRBV29-1
CSVERTGDEQYF
TGCAGCGTTGAACGGACAGGGGACGAGCAGTACTTC
>TRBJ2-5|NA|NA|TRBV10-1
CASGEGGQETQYF
TGCGCCAGCGGGGAAGGGGGCCAAGAGACCCAGTACTTC
>TRBJ1-1|NA|TRBD1|TRBV5-4
CASSLRDRGPEAFF
TGTGCCAGCAGCTTGAGGGACAGGGGCCCTGAAGCTTTCTTT
>TRBJ1-6|NA|NA|TRBV11-2
CASSPLTRRGGSPLHF
TGTGCCAGCAGCCCCCTTACCCGAAGGGGCGGTTCACCCCTCCACTTT
>TRBJ1-2|NA|TRBD1|TRBV6-5
CASSRDDRGLGYTF
TGTGCCAGCAGCCGCGACGACAGGGGGCTAGGCTACACCTTC
>TRBJ1-1|NA|NA|TRBV19
CASSIGAGSEAFF
TGTGCCAGTAGTATAGGGGCAGGTTCTGAAGCTTTCTTT
>TRBJ1-2|NA|TRBD1|TRBV5-1
CASSLLDRANYGYTF
TGCGCCAGCAGCCTTCTCGACAGGGCCAACTATGGCTACACCTTC
>TRBJ1-5|NA|TRBD1|TRBV7-2
CASSQRDRPQHF
TGTGCCAGCAGCCAAAGGGACAGGCCCCAGCATTTT
>TRBJ1-2|few|NA|TRBV7-9
CASSLSNRVSGYTF
TGTGCCAGCAGCTTATCAAACAGGGTTTCTGGCTACACCTTC
>TRBJ2-3|NA|NA|TRBV19
CASSSSFSTDTQYF
TGTGCCAGTAGCTCCAGTTTTAGCACAGATACGCAGTATTTT
>TRBJ2-5|NA|NA|TRBV19
CASRPQGPYQETQYF
TGTGCCAGTAGACCACAGGGCCCGTACCAAGAGACCCAGTACTTC
>TRBJ2-2|few|TRBD2|TRBV2
CASSVFGTSGTGGELFF
TGTGCCAGCAGTGTTTTCGGGACTAGCGGGACGGGCGGGGAGCTGTTTTTT
>TRBJ2-5|NA|TRBD2|TRBV5-1
CASSRGLAGAETQYF
TGCGCCAGCAGTCGCGGACTAGCGGGAGCAGAGACCCAGTACTTC
>TRBJ1-1|NA|TRBD1|TRBV10-3
CAISDPNRGGDTEAFF
TGTGCCATCAGTGACCCGAACAGGGGTGGGGACACTGAAGCTTTCTTT
>TRBJ2-1|NA|TRBD2|TRBV5-1
CASSWGGDEQFF
TGCGCCAGCAGCTGGGGAGGGGATGAGCAGTTCTTC
>TRBJ2-1|NA|TRBD2|TRBV10-2
CASRAGRGDEQFF
TGCGCCAGCAGGGCAGGGAGGGGTGATGAGCAGTTCTTC
>TRBJ1-3|NA|NA|TRBV11-2
CASSRPRSGNTIYF
TGTGCCAGCAGTCGCCCCAGGTCCGGAAACACCATATATTTT
>TRBJ1-3|NA|NA|TRBV7-8
CASSSGGGLGNTIYF
TGTGCCAGCAGCTCCGGGGGGGGGCTCGGAAACACCATATATTTT
>TRBJ1-3|once|TRBD1|TRBV19
CASSYAGTGIGNTIYF
TGTGCCAGTAGTTACGCCGGGACAGGGATAGGAAACACCATATATTTT
>TRBJ2-7|NA|NA|TRBV6-2/TRBV6-3
CASSSRNIDRSSYEQYF
TGTGCCAGCAGTAGTAGGAATATCGACAGGAGCTCCTACGAGCAGTACTTC
>TRBJ1-5|NA|NA|TRBV27
CASSLYGPNSNQPQHF
TGTGCCAGCAGTTTATATGGTCCTAATAGCAATCAGCCCCAGCATTTT
>TRBJ2-2|NA|NA|TRBV27
CASSPDYRTGELFF
TGTGCCAGCAGTCCTGACTATAGGACCGGGGAGCTGTTTTTT
>TRBJ1-4|NA|NA|TRBV7-2
CASSPLQGNLEKLFF
TGTGCCAGCAGCCCGCTACAGGGCAATCTTGAAAAACTGTTTTTT
>TRBJ1-1|once|NA|TRBV6-5
CASSYGRRVGYPEAFF
TGTGCCAGCAGTTACGGTAGGAGAGTTGGGTACCCTGAAGCTTTCTTT
>TRBJ1-1|NA|NA|TRBV5-1
CASSLGPGQLNTEAFF
TGCGCCAGCAGCTTGGGCCCCGGACAGTTGAACACTGAAGCTTTCTTT
>TRBJ2-2|NA|NA|TRBV12-3/TRBV12-4
CASSLFVTGELFF
TGTGCCAGCAGTTTGTTCGTTACCGGGGAGCTGTTTTTT
>TRBJ2-1|NA|TRBD2|TRBV19
CASQSQGWLAGGLNNNEQFF
TGTGCCAGCCAGTCCCAGGGCTGGCTAGCGGGAGGGCTCAACAACAATGAGCAGTTCTTC
>TRBJ2-7|once|TRBD2|TRBV5-1
CASSVRQRREGTYEQYF
TGCGCCAGCAGCGTGAGACAAAGACGGGAGGGAACCTACGAGCAGTACTTC
>TRBJ1-1|NA|TRBD1|TRBV18
CASSPPTGAASGAFF
TGTGCCAGCTCACCACCGACAGGGGCCGCGTCGGGAGCTTTCTTT
>TRBJ2-5|NA|NA|TRBV4-3
CASSRGQGLQETQYF
TGCGCCAGCAGCCGTGGACAAGGGCTCCAAGAGACCCAGTACTTC